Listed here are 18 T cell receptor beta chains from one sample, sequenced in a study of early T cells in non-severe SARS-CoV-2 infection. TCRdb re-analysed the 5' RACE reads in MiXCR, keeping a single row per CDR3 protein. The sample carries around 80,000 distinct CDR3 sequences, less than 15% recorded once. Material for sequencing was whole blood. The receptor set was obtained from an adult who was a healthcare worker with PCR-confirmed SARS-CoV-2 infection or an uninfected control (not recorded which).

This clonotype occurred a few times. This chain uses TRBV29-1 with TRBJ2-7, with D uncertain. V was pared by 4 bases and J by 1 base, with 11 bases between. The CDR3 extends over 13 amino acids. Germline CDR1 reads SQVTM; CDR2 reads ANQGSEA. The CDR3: CSVVRQSSYEQYF. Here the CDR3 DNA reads TGCAGCGTTGTACGGCAGTCGTCCTACGAGCAGTACTTC.

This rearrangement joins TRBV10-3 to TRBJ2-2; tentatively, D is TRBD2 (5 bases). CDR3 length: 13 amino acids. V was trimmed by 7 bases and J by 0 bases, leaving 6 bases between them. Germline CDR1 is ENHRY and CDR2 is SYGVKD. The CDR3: CAITGTNTGELFF. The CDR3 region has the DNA TGTGCCATCACCGGGACGAACACCGGGGAGCTGTTTTTT.

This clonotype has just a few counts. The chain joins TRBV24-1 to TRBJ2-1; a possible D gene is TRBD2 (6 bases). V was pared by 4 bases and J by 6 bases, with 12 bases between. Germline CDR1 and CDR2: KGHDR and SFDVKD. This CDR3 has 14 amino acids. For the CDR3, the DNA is TGTGCCACCAGTGACCCCGACGGGGGCAATGAGCAGTTCTTC. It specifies CATSDPDGGNEQFF.

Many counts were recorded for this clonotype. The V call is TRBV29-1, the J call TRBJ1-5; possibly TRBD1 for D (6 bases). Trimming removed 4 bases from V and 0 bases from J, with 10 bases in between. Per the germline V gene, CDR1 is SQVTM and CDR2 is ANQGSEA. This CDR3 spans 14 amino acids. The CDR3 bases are TGCAGCGTTGGGGGGGCTGATAGCAATCAGCCCCAGCATTTT. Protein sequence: CSVGGADSNQPQHF.

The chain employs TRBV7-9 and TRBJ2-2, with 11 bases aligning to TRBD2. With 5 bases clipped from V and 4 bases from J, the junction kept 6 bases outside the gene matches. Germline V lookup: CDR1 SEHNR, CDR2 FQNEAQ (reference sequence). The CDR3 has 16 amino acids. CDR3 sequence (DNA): TGTGCCAGCAGCCTGGGGACTAGCGGACTCACCGGGGAGCTGTTTTTT. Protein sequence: CASSLGTSGLTGELFF.

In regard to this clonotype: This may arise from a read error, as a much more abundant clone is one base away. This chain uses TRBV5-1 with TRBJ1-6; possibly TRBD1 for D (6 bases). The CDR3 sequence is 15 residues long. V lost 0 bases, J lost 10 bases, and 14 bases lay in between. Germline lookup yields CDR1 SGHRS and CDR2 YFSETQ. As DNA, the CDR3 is TGCGCCAGCAGCTTGGGAGGGGGATCACGCTCACCCCTCCACTTT. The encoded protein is CASSLGGGSRSPLHF.

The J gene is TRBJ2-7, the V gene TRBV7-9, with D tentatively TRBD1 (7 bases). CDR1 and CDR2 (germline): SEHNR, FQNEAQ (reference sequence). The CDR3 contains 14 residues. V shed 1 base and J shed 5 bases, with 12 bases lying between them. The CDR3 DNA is TGTGCCAGCAGCTTAGGTCAGGGGGGTAACGAGCAGTACTTC. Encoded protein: CASSLGQGGNEQYF.

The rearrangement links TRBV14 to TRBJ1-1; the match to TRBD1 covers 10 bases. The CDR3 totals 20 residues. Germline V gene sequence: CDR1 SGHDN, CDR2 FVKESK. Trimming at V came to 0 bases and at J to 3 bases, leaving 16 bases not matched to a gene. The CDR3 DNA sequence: TGTGCCAGCAGCCAAGATTTTGTTAGTGGCGGACAGGGGGTAGACACTGAAGCTTTCTTT. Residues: CASSQDFVSGGQGVDTEAFF.

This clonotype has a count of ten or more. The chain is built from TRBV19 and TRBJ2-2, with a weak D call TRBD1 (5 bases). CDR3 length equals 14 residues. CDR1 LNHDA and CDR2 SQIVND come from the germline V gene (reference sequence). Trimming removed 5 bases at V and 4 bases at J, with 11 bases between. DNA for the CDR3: TGTGCCAGTAGTGGGGCCCCCAGCACCGGGGAGCTGTTTTTT. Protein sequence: CASSGAPSTGELFF.

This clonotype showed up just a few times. The DNA for the CDR3 is TGTGCCAGCAGCCATGCAGGGGAGAGGGATACGCAGTATTTT. This encodes CASSHAGERDTQYF. V usage is TRBV4-2 and J usage is TRBJ2-3, with D tentatively TRBD1 (6 bases). Germline V gene sequence: CDR1 LGHNA, CDR2 YNFKEQ. V gave up 3 bases and J gave up 6 bases, with 13 bases separating them. The CDR3 is made up of 14 amino acids.

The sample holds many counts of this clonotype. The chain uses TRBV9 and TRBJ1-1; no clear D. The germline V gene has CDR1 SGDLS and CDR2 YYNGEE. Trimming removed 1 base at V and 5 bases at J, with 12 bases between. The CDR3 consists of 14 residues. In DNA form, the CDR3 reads TGTGCCAGCAGCGTACTGGGAGAATGGACTGAAGCTTTCTTT. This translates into CASSVLGEWTEAFF.

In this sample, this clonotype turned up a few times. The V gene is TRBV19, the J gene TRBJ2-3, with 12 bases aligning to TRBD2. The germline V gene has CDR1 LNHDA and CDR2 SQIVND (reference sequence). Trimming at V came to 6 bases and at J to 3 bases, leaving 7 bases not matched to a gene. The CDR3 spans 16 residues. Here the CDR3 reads CASRTTSGRGTDTQYF. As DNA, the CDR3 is TGTGCCAGTAGGACGACTAGCGGGAGAGGAACAGATACGCAGTATTTT.

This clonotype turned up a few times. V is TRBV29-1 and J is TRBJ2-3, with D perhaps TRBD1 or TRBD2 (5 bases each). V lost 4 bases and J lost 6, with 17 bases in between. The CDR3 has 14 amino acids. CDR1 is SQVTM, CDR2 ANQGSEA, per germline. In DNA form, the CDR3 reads TGCAGCGTTGTAGGGGAGCGGAGTGGGGATACGCAGTATTTT. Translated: CSVVGERSGDTQYF.

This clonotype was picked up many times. The CDR3 sequence: CSARDSRGGKPQHF. The CDR3 DNA follows: TGCAGTGCTAGAGATTCTAGGGGAGGTAAGCCCCAGCATTTT. The chain combines TRBV20-1 with TRBJ1-5, with D possibly TRBD1 on 5 matching bases. The germline V gene encodes CDR1 DFQATT and CDR2 SNEGSKA (reference sequence). Trimming took 0 bases from V and 8 from J, leaving 14 bases between them. The CDR3 totals 14 residues.

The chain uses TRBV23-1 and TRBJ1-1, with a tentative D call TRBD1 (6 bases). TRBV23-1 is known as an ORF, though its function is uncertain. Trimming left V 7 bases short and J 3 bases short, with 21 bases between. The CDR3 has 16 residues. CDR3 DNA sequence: TGCGCCAGCATCTCAAGTTCTTCGGGGGCCCACACTGAAGCTTTCTTT. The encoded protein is CASISSSSGAHTEAFF.

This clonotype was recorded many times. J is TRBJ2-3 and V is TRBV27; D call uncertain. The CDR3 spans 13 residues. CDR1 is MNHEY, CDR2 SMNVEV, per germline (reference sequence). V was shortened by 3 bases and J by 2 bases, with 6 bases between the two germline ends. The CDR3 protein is CASSFLNTDTQYF. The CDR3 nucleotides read TGTGCCAGCAGTTTCCTTAACACAGATACGCAGTATTTT.

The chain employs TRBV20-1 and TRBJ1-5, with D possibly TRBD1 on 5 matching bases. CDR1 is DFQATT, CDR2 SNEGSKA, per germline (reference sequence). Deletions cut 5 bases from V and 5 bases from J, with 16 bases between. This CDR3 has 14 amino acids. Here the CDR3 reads CSASGAGLDQPQHF. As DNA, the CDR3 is TGCAGTGCTTCTGGGGCAGGGCTGGATCAGCCCCAGCATTTT.

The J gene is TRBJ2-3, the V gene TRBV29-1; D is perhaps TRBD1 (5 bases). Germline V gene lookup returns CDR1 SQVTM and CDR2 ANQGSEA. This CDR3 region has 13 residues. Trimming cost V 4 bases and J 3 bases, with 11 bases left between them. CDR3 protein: CSVATSGTDTQYF. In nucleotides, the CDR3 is TGCAGCGTTGCAACCTCAGGGACAGATACGCAGTATTTT.